The rows below give T cell receptor beta chains drawn from one sample of a study of shared clonotypes between healthy human individuals. Sequencing used immunoSEQ multiplex PCR; TCRdb keeps in-frame clones, though not all of them. The table includes approximately 2,000,000 clones, 80% to 95% detected once. The source material was naive CD4+ T cells from PBMCs. These receptors all stem from a man younger than 35 in good health. Some clones in this sample may be carry-over from other donors' samples. The CDR3 runs from the conserved cysteine through the conserved F or W. The D gene is left open where the match is weak. Part of the rows lack a size; the others show once, few, many or a class for expanded clones.

>TRBV11-2|.|TRBD2|TRBJ2-5
TGTGCCAGCAGCTCGCGGGGACTAGCGGGAGTAGTACAAGAGACCCAGTACTTC
CASSSRGLAGVVQETQYF
>TRBV9|.|TRBD1|TRBJ2-3
TGTGCCAGCAGCCTGCACGGACAGGGGATCCCAGATACGCAGTATTTT
CASSLHGQGIPDTQYF
>TRBV2|.|.|TRBJ1-5
TGTGCCAGCAGCCGCGAGGCGGAAGGCAATCAGCCCCAGCATTTT
CASSREAEGNQPQHF
>TRBV6-5|.|.|TRBJ2-7
TGTGCCAGCAGTTACTCGTTGGGACTTACCTACGAGCAGTACTTC
CASSYSLGLTYEQYF
>TRBV28|.|.|TRBJ1-1
TGTGCCGCAAACGGGGGGTGGACTGAAGCTTTCTTT
CAANGGWTEAFF
>TRBV5-1|.|TRBD1|TRBJ2-2
TGCGCCAGCTCCCCGGGACAGGGGTCCGCCGGGGAGCTGTTTTTT
CASSPGQGSAGELFF
>TRBV19|.|.|TRBJ1-2
TGTGCCAGTAGATATACCCACGTTGGGGGAGCCTATGGCTACACCTTC
CASRYTHVGGAYGYTF
>TRBV9|.|.|TRBJ2-3
TGTGCCAGCAGCGTAAGAGGGACTAGCACAGATACGCAGTATTTT
CASSVRGTSTDTQYF
>TRBV7-3|once|TRBD1|TRBJ2-1
TGTGCCAGCAGTCGCCGGGACAGGGTATACAATGAGCAGTTCTTC
CASSRRDRVYNEQFF
>TRBV29-1|.|.|TRBJ1-1
TGCAGCGTGCGACAGATATTGAACACTGAAGCTTTCTTT
CSVRQILNTEAFF
>TRBV28|.|TRBD1|TRBJ1-3
TGTGCCAGTCAGACAGGGGGTGGAGGAAACACCATATATTTT
CASQTGGGGNTIYF
>TRBV7-9|.|.|TRBJ2-7
TGTGCCAGCAGCCAAATCCTTACGAGCGAGCAGTACTTC
CASSQILTSEQYF
>TRBV2|.|.|TRBJ1-4
TGTGCCAGCAGGAGAATCACGGACGGTGAAAAACTGTTTTTT
CASRRITDGEKLFF
>TRBV30|.|TRBD1|TRBJ2-7
TGTGCCTGGAACACAGGGGGCGAGCAGTACTTC
CAWNTGGEQYF
>TRBV11-1|.|TRBD2|TRBJ2-1
TGTGCCAGCAGCCCTCGGGGGCTAGCGGGATCCTCCTACAATGAGCAGTTCTTC
CASSPRGLAGSSYNEQFF
>TRBV28|.|TRBD2|TRBJ2-1
TGTGCCAGCAGTTTAATGGCTAGCGGGAGTCCCCGTGAGCAGTTCTTC
CASSLMASGSPREQFF
>TRBV7-3|.|.|TRBJ2-3
TGTGCCAGCAGCTTGTTAGGGGGGACGGACCGGACCACACCTAGCACAGATACGCAGTATTTT
CASSLLGGTDRTTPSTDTQYF
>TRBV11-1|.|.|TRBJ1-1
TGTGCCAGCAGTTCCCCGCGATCCAAGAGGAACACTGAAGCTTTCTTT
CASSSPRSKRNTEAFF
>TRBV5-5|once|TRBD2|TRBJ2-3
TGTGCCAGCAGCTTGGCGGGGACTAGCATGGATACGCAGTATTTT
CASSLAGTSMDTQYF
>TRBV2|.|TRBD1|TRBJ2-5
TGTGCCAGCAGTGGTCCCCGGGACAGGGACTTTACAGAGACCCAGTACTTC
CASSGPRDRDFTETQYF
>TRBV5-6|.|.|TRBJ2-6
TGTGCCAGCAGCTTGGTGCAGAACTCTGGGGCCAACGTCCTGACTTTC
CASSLVQNSGANVLTF
>TRBV30|once|.|TRBJ2-7
TGTGCCTGGAGTGTAGCGGACGAGCAGTACTTC
CAWSVADEQYF
>TRBV9|once|TRBD1|TRBJ1-1
TGTGCCAGCAGCGTAGCTGGGACAGGGATTCCTGAAGCTTTCTTT
CASSVAGTGIPEAFF
>TRBV9|.|TRBD2|TRBJ2-1
TGTGCCAGCAGCGTTGGACTAGCGGCTTACAATGAGCAGTTCTTC
CASSVGLAAYNEQFF
>TRBV29-1|.|.|TRBJ1-1
TGCAGCGTTGGACGGATGAACACTGAAGCTTTCTTT
CSVGRMNTEAFF
>TRBV18|.|.|TRBJ2-7
TGTGCCAGCTCACCACGCGGCGCGCAGGGCTCCTACGAGCAGTACTTC
CASSPRGAQGSYEQYF
>TRBV28|.|.|TRBJ2-7
TGTGCCAGCAGTTCGCCGGGGGCCGCGCTGGAGCAGTACTTC
CASSSPGAALEQYF
>TRBV5-1|.|TRBD1|TRBJ1-1
TGCGCCAGCGACCAACGGGACAGTACCTTGAACACTGAAGCTTTCTTT
CASDQRDSTLNTEAFF
>TRBV12-5|.|.|TRBJ2-1
TGTGCTAGTGGCCCGGACTTCTCCTACAATGAGCAGTTCTTC
CASGPDFSYNEQFF
>TRBV5-5|.|.|TRBJ2-3
TGTGCCAGCAGCTTTAGCACAGATACGCAGTATTTT
CASSFSTDTQYF
>TRBV9|once|TRBD1|TRBJ1-4
TGTGCCAGCAGCGTAGCAGGGGGCTCAGAAAAACTGTTTTTT
CASSVAGGSEKLFF
>TRBV27|.|TRBD1|TRBJ1-1
TGTGCCAGCAGTCCCTCTACAGGGGGCTTAACTGAAGCTTTCTTT
CASSPSTGGLTEAFF
>TRBV6-1|.|.|TRBJ1-1
TGTGCCAGCAGCCCTCTTAAGGGGCTCGGCACTGAAGCTTTCTTT
CASSPLKGLGTEAFF
>TRBV6-6|.|.|TRBJ2-6
TGTGCCAGCAGTACCCGCGGGGCTGGGGCCAACGTCCTGACTTTC
CASSTRGAGANVLTF
>TRBV7-9|.|TRBD2|TRBJ2-1
TGTGCCAGCAGCCTCCGACTAGCTCAGGAGCAGTTCTTC
CASSLRLAQEQFF
>TRBV5-4|.|TRBD2|TRBJ2-1
TGTGCCAGCAGGTCGATCGGACTAGCGGGAAGGCTTGAGCAGTTCTTC
CASRSIGLAGRLEQFF
>TRBV28|.|TRBD1|TRBJ1-4
TGTGCCACCAAAGGGGGCGTTGGCGAAAAACTGTTTTTT
CATKGGVGEKLFF
>TRBV7-3|.|.|TRBJ2-1
TGTGCCAGCAGCTTGTCAGTCAGAGGTGGCGATGAGCAGTTCTTC
CASSLSVRGGDEQFF
>TRBV19|.|.|TRBJ2-2
TGTGCCAGTAGCACCCGCCGGGAGCTGTTTTTT
CASSTRRELFF
>TRBV28|.|.|TRBJ1-2
TGTGCCATAGACGGATCACCCGGGAGAGCTAACTATGGCTACACCTTC
CAIDGSPGRANYGYTF
>TRBV30|.|.|TRBJ1-2
TGTGCCTGGAGTACGACAGGCCTCTATGGCTACACCTTC
CAWSTTGLYGYTF
>TRBV25-1|.|.|TRBJ2-3
TGTGCCAGCAGTCCGCGGCGTCTGAGCACAGATACGCAGTATTTT
CASSPRRLSTDTQYF
>TRBV6-1|.|.|TRBJ1-1
TGTGCCAGCAGTGAACTTGGGGACACTGAAGCTTTCTTT
CASSELGDTEAFF
>TRBV7-3|.|.|TRBJ2-2
TGTGCCAGCAGTCACTCCAATGGGGGGCGCCCCGGGGAGCTGTTTTTT
CASSHSNGGRPGELFF
>TRBV9|.|.|TRBJ2-4
TGTGCCAGCAGCGCGAGAGGGGACGACTGGGCCAAAAACATTCAGTACTTC
CASSARGDDWAKNIQYF
>TRBV28|.|TRBD1|TRBJ1-3
TGTGCCAGCAGTTCCGGACAGGGGACATACACCATATATTTT
CASSSGQGTYTIYF